These T cell receptor beta chains were read from a single sample in a study of blood T cell repertoires in COVID-19. The assay was immunoSEQ multiplex PCR, and TCRdb's table has in-frame clones only and misses some. The profile covers fewer than 150,000 clones, with 86% appearing a single time and about 8% taken by the ten largest. Sequenced material: peripheral blood. These receptors all stem from a man aged 70-80 years who had recovered from COVID-19. CDR3s include the opening cysteine and the closing phenylalanine or tryptophan. Each record gives: J gene, V gene, D gene, clone size, CDR3 protein, CDR3 DNA. The D gene is left open where the match is weak. Expanded clones are given a class, and other clones once, few, many or no size at all.

j_call: TRBJ2-3
v_call: TRBV19
d_call: .
clone_size: .
cdr3_aa: CATIAGLAKAPQYF
cdr3_nt: TGTGCCACCATTGCCGGGCTAGCAAAAGCGCCGCAGTATTTT

j_call: TRBJ1-2
v_call: TRBV7-9
d_call: .
clone_size: few
cdr3_aa: CASSYSAGGYTF
cdr3_nt: TGTGCCAGCAGTTATTCTGCAGGGGGCTACACCTTC

j_call: TRBJ2-5
v_call: TRBV5-1
d_call: .
clone_size: .
cdr3_aa: CASSHGTPGETQYF
cdr3_nt: TGCGCCAGCAGCCACGGGACTCCGGGTGAGACCCAGTACTTC

j_call: TRBJ1-5
v_call: TRBV6-9
d_call: .
clone_size: few
cdr3_aa: CASSFLPQHF
cdr3_nt: TGTGCCAGCAGCTTCCTGCCCCAGCATTTT

j_call: TRBJ2-1
v_call: TRBV18
d_call: TRBD1
clone_size: .
cdr3_aa: CASSPWTGDENEQFF
cdr3_nt: TGTGCCAGCTCACCGTGGACAGGGGACGAGAATGAGCAGTTCTTC

j_call: TRBJ2-1
v_call: TRBV7-2
d_call: TRBD1
clone_size: once
cdr3_aa: CGGQYNEQFF
cdr3_nt: TGTGGGGGACAGTACAATGAGCAGTTCTTC

j_call: TRBJ1-5
v_call: TRBV5-4
d_call: .
clone_size: .
cdr3_aa: CASSFRVDSNQPQHF
cdr3_nt: TGTGCCAGCAGCTTCAGGGTTGATAGCAATCAGCCCCAGCATTTT

j_call: TRBJ2-7
v_call: TRBV11-2
d_call: TRBD2
clone_size: .
cdr3_aa: CASSLEGLDVVEQYF
cdr3_nt: TGTGCCAGCAGCTTAGAAGGACTAGATGTTGTCGAGCAGTACTTC

j_call: TRBJ1-1
v_call: TRBV28
d_call: .
clone_size: .
cdr3_aa: CASRPPGVRTEAFF
cdr3_nt: TGTGCCAGCAGGCCCCCGGGGGTTCGAACTGAAGCTTTCTTT

j_call: TRBJ1-3
v_call: TRBV7-9
d_call: .
clone_size: .
cdr3_aa: CASSLAQISGNTIYF
cdr3_nt: TGTGCCAGCAGCTTAGCCCAGATCTCTGGAAACACCATATATTTT

j_call: TRBJ2-7
v_call: TRBV2
d_call: .
clone_size: .
cdr3_aa: CASSEGGRGYEQYF
cdr3_nt: TGTGCCAGCAGTGAAGGTGGCAGGGGATACGAGCAGTACTTC

j_call: TRBJ2-7
v_call: TRBV6-6
d_call: .
clone_size: .
cdr3_aa: CASIPAGRHYEQYF
cdr3_nt: TGTGCCAGCATCCCGGCTGGCAGACACTACGAGCAGTACTTC

j_call: TRBJ2-1
v_call: TRBV5-1
d_call: TRBD2
clone_size: once
cdr3_aa: CASSWASGYNEQFF
cdr3_nt: TGCGCCAGCTCATGGGCTAGCGGTTACAATGAGCAGTTCTTC